These 18 T cell receptor beta chains came from one sample sequenced in a study of identical twins. TCRdb reprocessed the 5' RACE reads with MiXCR, giving one entry per CDR3 protein. The profile shows 500,000 to 550,000 distinct CDR3 sequences, about a fifth of them singletons. The sample was also reused in another study, on yellow fever vaccine responses in identical twins.

The sequencing sample was made of CD4+ T cells sorted from blood. Every receptor here comes from a woman aged 18-29 years in good health.

This sequence joins TRBV28 and TRBJ2-2; TRBD1 is a possible D gene (5 bases). The germline gives CDR1 MDHEN, CDR2 SYDVKM. Trimming took 10 bases from V and 2 from J, leaving 20 bases between them. The CDR3 spans 16 residues. CDR3 nucleotides: TGTGCCACCCATAAGGGGCAGCTTTCAAACACCGGGGAGCTGTTTTTT. Its translation is CATHKGQLSNTGELFF. Full variable domain (missing parts from reference TRBV28 and TRBJ2-2): DVKVTQSSRYLVKRTGEKVFLECVQDMDHENMFWYRQDPGLGLRLIYFSYDVKMKEKGDIPEGYSVSREKKERFSLILESASTNQTSMYLCATHKGQLSNTGELFFGEGSRLTVL.

The chain couples TRBV7-9 to TRBJ1-1; tentatively, D is TRBD1 (5 bases). The CDR3 totals 15 residues. The germline V gene encodes CDR1 SEHNR and CDR2 FQNEAQ (reference sequence). The ends were cut back, 4 bases at V and 5 bases at J, with 17 bases in the middle. DNA of the CDR3: TGTGCCAGCAGCTCAGATAGGCGGGGGAAAACTGAAGCTTTCTTT. It is translated as CASSSDRRGKTEAFF.

The CDR3 DNA is TGTGCCAGCAGTTCCCCGAGTGCGGATTCCGCCAAAAACATTCAGTACTTC. It encodes CASSSPSADSAKNIQYF. V gene TRBV12-3 or TRBV12-4 combines with J gene TRBJ2-4; no reliable D call. Trimming removed 4 bases from V and 1 base from J, with 17 bases in between. This CDR3 is 17 amino acids long.

The rearrangement uses TRBV7-9 and TRBJ1-2, with 7 bases identical to TRBD1. There are 14 residues in the CDR3. CDR1 is SEHNR, CDR2 FQNEAQ, per germline (reference sequence). J lost 7 bases, V lost 2 bases, and 7 bases had no gene match. The DNA of the CDR3 is TGTGCCAGCAGCTTATCGTCTACAGGGGTTGGCTACACCTTC. The encoded protein is CASSLSSTGVGYTF. Using reference TRBV7-9 and TRBJ1-2 for the parts outside the CDR3, the full variable domain is DTGVSQNPRHKITKRGQNVTFRCDPISEHNRLYWYRQTLGQGPEFLTYFQNEAQLEKSRLLSDRFSAERPKGSFSTLEIQRTEQGDSAMYLCASSLSSTGVGYTFGSGTRLTVV.

The chain is built from TRBV5-1 and TRBJ2-7; D might be TRBD1 (6 bases). From germline, CDR1 is SGHRS and CDR2 YFSETQ. Trimming took off 0 bases at V and 4 bases at J, with 14 bases between the two ends. The CDR3 is 15 amino acids. The DNA for the CDR3 is TGCGCCAGCAGCTTGGGGTCCGGACAGCCATACGAGCAGTACTTC. Its translation is CASSLGSGQPYEQYF.

This clonotype was observed a handful of times. The V gene is TRBV7-9, the J gene TRBJ2-3, with D perhaps TRBD2 (6 bases). Germline V gene lookup returns CDR1 SEHNR and CDR2 FQNEAQ (reference sequence). The V and J ends lost 5 bases and 1 base respectively, with 16 bases between them. This CDR3 spans 16 amino acids. The CDR3: CASSRALSSGTDTQYF. For the CDR3, the DNA is TGTGCCAGCAGCAGGGCCTTGTCTAGCGGCACAGATACGCAGTATTTT.

The chain links TRBV20-1 to TRBJ2-1, with D perhaps given as TRBD1 or TRBD2 (6 bases each). This CDR3 is built from 18 residues. The germline gives CDR1 DFQATT, CDR2 SNEGSKA (reference sequence). The V end was cut by 2 bases, the J end by 1 base, with 21 bases between. The CDR3 DNA reads TGCAGTGCTAGACCTGGGGCCGGGGGCTCGAAATCCTACAATGAGCAGTTCTTC. Translated: CSARPGAGGSKSYNEQFF.

This clonotype was observed a few times. The CDR3 here is CASSLSGTAKETQYF. CDR3 nucleotide sequence: TGTGCCAGCAGCTTATCTGGGACAGCGAAAGAGACCCAGTACTTC. J is TRBJ2-5 and V is TRBV7-7; 7 positions agree with TRBD1. Germline trimming cut 2 bases from V and 3 bases from J; bases unmatched to any gene: 6. The germline gives CDR1 SSHAT, CDR2 FNYEAQ (reference sequence). The CDR3 extends over 15 amino acids.

This clonotype appeared a few times. The chain is built from TRBV4-1 and TRBJ2-1, with D perhaps TRBD1 (6 bases). CDR1 and CDR2 (germline): MGHRA, YSYEKL. This CDR3 comprises 17 residues. Trimming shortened V by 2 bases and J by 5 bases, and 19 bases separated the two germline ends. Here the CDR3 DNA reads TGCGCCAGCAGCCAATCCGCAGACAGGCTGACACACAATGAGCAGTTCTTC. Amino acids: CASSQSADRLTHNEQFF.

This clonotype was observed a few times. The gene calls are TRBV12-3 or TRBV12-4 and TRBJ1-5; tentative D call: TRBD1 (5 bases). The length of the CDR3 is 14 residues. V was cut by 6 bases and J by 9 bases, with 18 bases left in between. The CDR3 spells CASRETGASGPQHF. CDR3 in DNA: TGTGCCAGCAGAGAAACCGGGGCCAGTGGGCCCCAGCATTTT.

This chain connects TRBV4-1 to TRBJ2-5; no reliable D call. The germline gives CDR1 MGHRA, CDR2 YSYEKL. Trimming took 0 bases from V and 5 from J, leaving 10 bases between them. The CDR3 sequence is 14 residues long. The CDR3 sequence: CASSQDRPGETQYF. DNA of the CDR3: TGCGCCAGCAGCCAAGACAGGCCGGGCGAGACCCAGTACTTC.

This clonotype has a count of ten or more. The chain carries TRBV12-3 or TRBV12-4 and TRBJ1-2, with 8 bases aligning to TRBD1. Unmatched junction bases numbered 7, after V lost 7 bases and J lost 0 bases. The CDR3 runs to 15 residues. As DNA, the CDR3 is TGTGCCAGCACTCGGACAGGGCCAGCTAACTATGGCTACACCTTC. Its translation is CASTRTGPANYGYTF.

The rearrangement links TRBV2 to TRBJ2-5, with 10 bases fitting TRBD2. The CDR3 sequence is 14 residues long. CDR1 SNHLY and CDR2 FYNNEI come from the germline V gene. V was clipped by 6 bases and J by 5 bases; unmatched bases: 6. The CDR3 reads CASRGLASRETQYF. The CDR3 nucleotides are TGTGCCAGCAGGGGACTAGCGAGTAGGGAGACCCAGTACTTC.

This clonotype was counted a few times. The chain carries TRBV29-1 and TRBJ1-1; 8 positions match TRBD1. V lost 6 bases and J lost 6; bases outside the gene matches: 3. CDR3 length equals 11 residues. Germline V lookup: CDR1 SQVTM, CDR2 ANQGSEA. The CDR3 reads CSVTGVAEAFF. The CDR3 coding sequence is TGCAGCGTGACAGGGGTTGCTGAAGCTTTCTTT.

The chain employs TRBV12-3 or TRBV12-4 and TRBJ2-4; possibly TRBD1 or TRBD2 for D (5 bases each). Trimming removed 10 bases from V and 7 bases from J, with 23 bases in between. The CDR3 runs to 15 residues. The CDR3 protein is CATSMGTAGRNIQYF. DNA for the CDR3: TGTGCCACCTCCATGGGGACCGCAGGGCGGAACATTCAGTACTTC.

V is TRBV10-1 and J is TRBJ2-2; 10 nucleotides align to TRBD2. The germline V gene has CDR1 WNHNN and CDR2 SYGVQD (reference sequence). With V trimmed by 3 bases and J by 5 bases, 3 bases remained unmatched. The CDR3 loop spans 15 amino acids. Here the CDR3 reads CASSELAGPTGELFF. The CDR3 nucleotides are TGCGCCAGCAGTGAACTAGCGGGACCGACCGGGGAGCTGTTTTTT.

The chain combines TRBV6-1 with TRBJ1-4; D uncertain. V dropped 8 bases and J dropped 7 bases, with 17 bases sitting between them. The CDR3 length is 14 residues. Germline assignment: CDR1 MNHNS and CDR2 SASEGT. DNA for the CDR3: TGTGCCAGCTGTAGGAACCAACTAAGTGAAAAACTGTTTTTT. Translated, it gives CASCRNQLSEKLFF.

This chain uses TRBV20-1 with TRBJ1-4; a weak D match, TRBD1 (5 bases). The CDR3 runs to 16 residues. Germline loops: CDR1 DFQATT, CDR2 SNEGSKA (reference sequence). The V gene lost 6 bases and the J gene lost 5 bases, with 22 bases spanning the gap. The CDR3 DNA reads TGCAGTGCCCTGTCGCTGGGGGTCTCCCCCAATGAAAAACTGTTTTTT. This sequence encodes CSALSLGVSPNEKLFF.